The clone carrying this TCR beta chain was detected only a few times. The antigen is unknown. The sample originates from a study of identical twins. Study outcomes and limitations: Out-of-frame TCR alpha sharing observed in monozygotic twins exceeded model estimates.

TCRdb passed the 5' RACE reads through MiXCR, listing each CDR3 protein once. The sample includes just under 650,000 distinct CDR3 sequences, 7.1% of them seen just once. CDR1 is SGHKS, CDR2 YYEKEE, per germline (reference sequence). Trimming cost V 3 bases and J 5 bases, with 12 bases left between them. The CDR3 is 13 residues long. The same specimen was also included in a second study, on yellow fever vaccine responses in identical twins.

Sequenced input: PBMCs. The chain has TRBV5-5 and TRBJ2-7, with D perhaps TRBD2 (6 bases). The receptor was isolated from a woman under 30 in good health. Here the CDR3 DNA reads TGTGCCAGCAGCTCGGGACTGGGTAACGAGCAGTACTTC. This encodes CASSSGLGNEQYF.